This TCR beta chain was captured by sequencing in a study of blood T cell repertoires in COVID-19. Study details: Donors in the United States, Italy and Spain gave samples during acute or convalescent COVID-19.

This clone was recorded a few times. V shed 5 bases and J 0 bases; nucleotides not matched to a gene: 7. The CDR3 totals 16 residues. The germline gives CDR1 SGHVS, CDR2 FQNEAQ. Authors' methods: By means of reference gene primer amplification, nucleated cell counts were estimated. Assay: immunoSEQ multiplex PCR; the TCRdb copy retains only in-frame clones and omits some. V, J and clone size reflect that table, while D and trimming were determined from the DNA. This table has approximately 180,000 clones, more than 75% appearing once. Seattle participants joined during active infection and were tracked over time.

The specimen was peripheral blood. The V gene is TRBV7-8, the J gene TRBJ2-7; 10 nucleotides line up with TRBD2. The receptor comes from a woman aged 70 to 79 with COVID-19, enrolled during active disease. This CDR3 is CASSLLLAGTSYEQYF. The CDR3 DNA is TGTGCCAGCAGCCTCCTACTAGCGGGAACCTCCTACGAGCAGTACTTC.